This note documents a single T cell receptor (beta chain) sequence. This sample stems from a study of blood T cell repertoires in COVID-19. Turning to the study itself: COVID-19 samples collected from the United States, Italy and Spain covered acute and convalescent phases.

The protocol was immunoSEQ multiplex PCR, while the TCRdb copy is restricted to in-frame clones and leaves out a portion. The sample gives roughly 55,000 clones, roughly 80% of which show up once; about 2% is in the top ten. The CDR3 sequence is 11 residues long. Trimming took off 5 bases at V and 11 bases at J, with 13 bases between the two ends. Germline V gives CDR1 DFQATT, CDR2 SNEGSKA (reference sequence). This clonotype originated in a woman in her sixties with acute or convalescent COVID-19. The sequenced sample consisted of peripheral blood. This sequence joins TRBV20-1 and TRBJ2-1; D is possibly TRBD1 (5 bases). CDR3 sequence (DNA): TGCAGTGCTCAGGACAACCCGAAGCAGTTCTTC. As protein: CSAQDNPKQFF.